Below, 28 T cell receptor beta chains from the same sample are listed, as sequenced in a study of cytomegalovirus exposure and HLA in healthy donors. Vbeta (60) and Jbeta (13) primers were used in the PCR. The method was immunoSEQ multiplex PCR; TCRdb's version includes in-frame clones alone and lacks a portion of them. The table shows more than 150,000 clones, with 81% occurring only once. Material for sequencing was PBMCs. The receptors originated from a man in his fifties in good health and CMV-seronegative.

This clone was counted only a few times. This chain joins TRBV6-5 and TRBJ2-3; TRBD2 aligns across 11 bases. From germline, CDR1 is MNHEY and CDR2 SVGAGI. This CDR3 comprises 15 residues. The ends lost 2 bases at V and 8 bases at J; junction bases unmatched: 6. The CDR3 here is CASSYGTSGRGTQYF. Written as DNA, the CDR3 is TGTGCCAGCAGTTACGGGACTAGCGGTAGGGGTACGCAGTATTTT.

The chain joins TRBV5-6 to TRBJ2-3, with a possible D match to TRBD2 (7 bases). The V gene's germline CDR1 is SGHDT and CDR2 YYEEEE. The ends were cut back, 2 bases at V and 2 bases at J, with 15 bases in the middle. This CDR3 is 16 amino acids long. CDR3 region: CASSFRRGGITDTQYF. CDR3 DNA: TGTGCCAGCAGCTTTAGGAGGGGGGGAATCACAGATACGCAGTATTTT.

This sequence joins TRBV5-6 and TRBJ2-1; a weak D match, TRBD2 (6 bases). The CDR3 spans 14 residues. Germline V gene lookup returns CDR1 SGHDT and CDR2 YYEEEE. V was trimmed by 4 bases and J by 9 bases, leaving 17 bases between them. CDR3 DNA: TGTGCCAGCAGCCTCCCGGGGGTCGGGCGTGAGCAGTTCTTC. It specifies CASSLPGVGREQFF.

The rearrangement links TRBV7-9 to TRBJ2-5, with D perhaps TRBD1 (5 bases). V gave up 8 bases and J gave up 4 bases, with 14 bases separating them. Germline loops: CDR1 SEHNR, CDR2 FQNEAQ (reference sequence). This CDR3 has 13 residues. This CDR3 reads CASEKGAGETQYF. As DNA, the CDR3 is TGTGCCAGCGAAAAAGGGGCCGGAGAGACCCAGTACTTC.

The V gene is TRBV9, the J gene TRBJ2-4; 7 nucleotides agree with TRBD2. This CDR3 region has 16 residues. Trimming at V came to 4 bases and at J to 1 base, leaving 8 bases not matched to a gene. Germline V gives CDR1 SGDLS, CDR2 YYNGEE. The CDR3 DNA is TGTGCCAGCAGCCCCGACCTCGGGGGGGCCAAAAACATTCAGTACTTC. Protein: CASSPDLGGAKNIQYF.

J is TRBJ2-7 and V is TRBV4-3, with 7 bases that match TRBD2. CDR3 length equals 15 residues. Germline CDR1 LGHNA, CDR2 YSLEER. The V segment lost 0 bases and the J segment 3 bases; nucleotides outside the gene matches: 5. The CDR3 sequence: CASSQDPGDYYEQYF. Written as DNA, the CDR3 is TGCGCCAGCAGCCAAGATCCCGGGGACTACTACGAGCAGTACTTC.

This chain uses TRBV7-2 with TRBJ2-1; maybe TRBD1 (6 bases). The CDR3 is 13 amino acids. The V end lost 4 bases, the J end lost 5 bases, and 9 bases lay between the germline ends. Germline assignment: CDR1 SGHTA and CDR2 FQGNSA. CDR3 sequence (DNA): TGTGCCAGCAGCTGGACAGTAAACAATGAGCAGTTCTTC. Encoded protein: CASSWTVNNEQFF. Full variable domain (remainder filled in from reference TRBV7-2 and TRBJ2-1): GAGVSQSPSNKVTEKGKDVELRCDPISGHTALYWYRQSLGQGLEFLIYFQGNSAPDKSGLPSDRFSAERTGGSVSTLTIQRTQQEDSAVYLCASSWTVNNEQFFGPGTRLTVL.

This clone occurred a few times. CDR3 sequence reads: CASSLAAQSQYF. The CDR3 nucleotides read TGTGCCAGCAGCTTAGCGGCCCAGTCCCAGTACTTC. The V gene is TRBV7-9, the J gene TRBJ2-5; D uncertain. V lost 0 bases to trimming and J lost 9 bases, with 8 bases between them. The CDR3 consists of 12 residues. The V gene's germline CDR1 is SEHNR and CDR2 FQNEAQ (reference sequence). The full variable domain, in which reference TRBV7-9 and TRBJ2-5 provide the parts outside the CDR3, is DTGVSQNPRHKITKRGQNVTFRCDPISEHNRLYWYRQTLGQGPEFLTYFQNEAQLEKSRLLSDRFSAERPKGSFSTLEIQRTEQGDSAMYLCASSLAAQSQYFGPGTRLLVL.

The V and J genes are TRBV7-9 and TRBJ1-6, with 9 bases fitting TRBD1. Germline lookup yields CDR1 SEHNR and CDR2 FQNEAQ (reference sequence). The CDR3 covers 16 residues. J lost 8 bases, V lost 1 base, and 6 bases had no gene match. In DNA form, the CDR3 reads TGTGCCAGCAGCTTAGTCCACAGGGGGCGCGATTCACCCCTCCACTTT. This translates into CASSLVHRGRDSPLHF.

This clone was seen a handful of times. This chain joins TRBV5-5 and TRBJ1-5, with a possible D match to TRBD1 (5 bases). V lost 4 bases, J lost 4 bases, and 15 bases lay in between. The V gene's germline CDR1 is SGHKS and CDR2 YYEKEE (reference sequence). The CDR3 extends over 15 amino acids. The CDR3 DNA reads TGTGCCAGCAGCCCCAAAGGGGTTGGGAATCAGCCCCAGCATTTT. It codes for CASSPKGVGNQPQHF.

The V call is TRBV7-2, the J call TRBJ1-1; TRBD1 aligns across 9 bases. Germline V gene data show CDR1 as SGHTA and CDR2 as FQGNSA. CDR3 length: 15 residues. With 6 bases clipped from V and 3 bases from J, the junction kept 8 bases outside the gene matches. As DNA, the CDR3 is TGTGCCAGCAGTCAACAGGGGGCGGAGTACACTGAAGCTTTCTTT. Protein product: CASSQQGAEYTEAFF.

This chain connects TRBV4-3 to TRBJ2-1; D is unclear. The CDR3 consists of 15 residues. Germline loops: CDR1 LGHNA, CDR2 YSLEER. With 0 bases removed from V and 0 bases from J, the gap between germline ends came to 6 bases. CDR3 bases: TGCGCCAGCAGCCAAGAGAAGAGCTCCTACAATGAGCAGTTCTTC. It codes for CASSQEKSSYNEQFF.

The chain is built from TRBV7-2 and TRBJ2-5; D not certain. The length of the CDR3 is 13 residues. Trimming removed 4 bases at V and 5 bases at J, with 11 bases between. The germline gives CDR1 SGHTA, CDR2 FQGNSA. Here the CDR3 DNA reads TGTGCCAGCAGCTCTGTGTTTCAGGAGACCCAGTACTTC. This gives the protein CASSSVFQETQYF.

The rearrangement links TRBV6-5 to TRBJ1-2; a weak D match, TRBD1 (5 bases). Germline-derived CDR1 and CDR2 are MNHEY and SVGAGI. V lost 2 bases to trimming and J lost 8 bases, with 15 bases between them. The CDR3 length is 14 residues. The CDR3 loop is CASSYLTGEEGYTF. DNA for the CDR3: TGTGCCAGCAGTTACCTTACAGGAGAAGAAGGCTACACCTTC.

This sequence joins TRBV30 and TRBJ1-1; no clear D gene. The CDR3 is 15 residues long. In germline, CDR1 is GTSNPN, CDR2 SVGIG (reference sequence). Trimming took 4 bases from V and 6 from J, leaving 21 bases between them. CDR3 region: CAWNPVGNLLPEAFF. The CDR3, as DNA: TGTGCCTGGAACCCAGTCGGGAACCTTCTTCCTGAAGCTTTCTTT.

The CDR3 is CASSFSWGGRGEQFF. The CDR3 nucleotides are TGTGCCAGCAGCTTTTCGTGGGGGGGCCGCGGTGAGCAGTTCTTC. This chain links TRBV5-4 with TRBJ2-1; D possibly corresponds to TRBD2 (7 bases). The CDR3 length is 15 residues. The V gene's germline CDR1 is SGHNT and CDR2 YYREEE (reference sequence). Trimming took 2 bases from V and 9 from J, leaving 18 bases between them.

The V gene is TRBV10-3, the J gene TRBJ2-5, with D maybe TRBD2 (6 bases). V dropped 6 bases and J dropped 0 bases, with 8 bases sitting between them. Germline V lookup: CDR1 ENHRY, CDR2 SYGVKD. This CDR3 comprises 13 residues. CDR3 sequence reads: CAISRDYQETQYF. Here the CDR3 DNA reads TGTGCCATCAGCCGGGACTACCAAGAGACCCAGTACTTC.

The chain combines TRBV5-1 with TRBJ2-7; 9 nucleotides agree with TRBD1. The CDR3 length is 16 residues. Per germline, CDR1 SGHRS and CDR2 YFSETQ. V gave up 5 bases and J gave up 6 bases; unmatched junction bases: 15. This chain's CDR3 is CASSYWGGTGNSEQYF. Here the CDR3 DNA reads TGCGCCAGCAGTTATTGGGGTGGGACAGGGAACTCCGAGCAGTACTTC.

V is TRBV10-3 and J is TRBJ1-6, with 7 positions matching TRBD1. This CDR3 contains 13 residues. With 4 bases clipped from V and 10 bases from J, the junction kept 4 bases outside the gene matches. CDR1 is ENHRY, CDR2 SYGVKD, per germline. The CDR3 here is CAISGTGESPLHF. The CDR3 DNA reads TGTGCCATCAGTGGGACAGGAGAGTCACCCCTCCACTTT.

The chain joins TRBV7-8 to TRBJ2-1; D gene unclear. Germline V gene data show CDR1 as SGHVS and CDR2 as FQNEAQ. The V gene lost 1 base and the J gene lost 3 bases, with 7 bases spanning the gap. CDR3 length: 14 amino acids. CDR3 region: CASSLERLYNEQFF. CDR3 nucleotides: TGTGCCAGCAGCTTAGAGCGCCTCTACAATGAGCAGTTCTTC.

This chain connects TRBV7-9 to TRBJ2-6; 8 bases are shared with TRBD1. Germline trimming cut 1 base from V and 16 bases from J; bases unmatched to any gene: 15. This CDR3 is built from 16 residues. Germline V CDR1 and CDR2: SEHNR, FQNEAQ (reference sequence). This CDR3 reads CASSLVSGQGGLPLTF. The CDR3 coding sequence is TGTGCCAGCAGCTTAGTATCCGGACAGGGAGGCCTCCCTCTGACTTTC.

CDR3 DNA: TGTGCCAGCAGCTCCAATACGGGTTCACATCAGCCCCAGCATTTT. Amino acid sequence: CASSSNTGSHQPQHF. The rearrangement joins TRBV7-2 to TRBJ1-5; D unclear. This CDR3 has 15 residues. V was pared by 4 bases and J by 5 bases, with 15 bases between. Per germline, CDR1 SGHTA and CDR2 FQGNSA.

This clone was seen a few times. This chain links TRBV10-1 with TRBJ2-3; D gene ambiguous. Trimming pared 2 bases from V and 0 bases from J, leaving 6 bases between. From germline, CDR1 is WNHNN and CDR2 SYGVQD (reference sequence). The CDR3 is made up of 14 amino acids. The CDR3 DNA follows: TGCGCCAGCAGTGAGGTCGGGAGCACAGATACGCAGTATTTT. Translated: CASSEVGSTDTQYF.

This clone was observed a handful of times. This sequence joins TRBV6-5 and TRBJ1-5; D not resolved. This CDR3 has 13 residues. Germline CDR1 is MNHEY and CDR2 is SVGAGI. The V end was cut by 5 bases, the J end by 5 bases, with 10 bases between. The CDR3 spells CASSLAQDQPQHF. The CDR3 DNA sequence: TGTGCCAGCAGTCTAGCTCAGGATCAGCCCCAGCATTTT.

The chain uses TRBV18 and TRBJ2-2; maybe TRBD2 (5 bases). Per germline, CDR1 KGHSH and CDR2 LQKENI. The CDR3 has 13 amino acids. Trimming stripped 2 bases from V and 8 bases from J, with 9 bases between. CDR3 bases: TGTGCCAGCTCACCAGCTAGCCGGGGGGAGCTGTTTTTT. Amino acid sequence: CASSPASRGELFF.

A single count supports this clone. The V call is TRBV19, the J call TRBJ2-2; no definite D call. The V gene's germline CDR1 is LNHDA and CDR2 SQIVND (reference sequence). V lost 6 bases, J lost 8 bases, and 16 bases lay in between. This CDR3 comprises 14 residues. The CDR3: CASRDLVPLGELFF. Written as DNA, the CDR3 is TGTGCCAGTAGAGACCTAGTACCCCTTGGGGAGCTGTTTTTT.

V usage is TRBV28 and J usage is TRBJ2-7; D might be TRBD1 (5 bases). Germline CDR1 reads MDHEN; CDR2 reads SYDVKM. This CDR3 spans 14 amino acids. V shed 6 bases and J shed 2 bases, with 14 bases lying between them. The CDR3 loop is CASRRQMVTYEQYF. In DNA, the CDR3 is TGTGCCAGCAGGCGACAGATGGTTACCTACGAGCAGTACTTC.

V and J are TRBV11-2 and TRBJ1-3; TRBD1 matches 9 bases. The CDR3 is 16 residues long. The germline V gene encodes CDR1 SGHAT and CDR2 FQNNGV. The junction had 4 bases not matched to a gene; V was cut back by 4 bases and J by 0 bases. DNA of the CDR3: TGTGCCAGCAGCTGGACAGGGGCCTACTCTGGAAACACCATATATTTT. Its protein is CASSWTGAYSGNTIYF.